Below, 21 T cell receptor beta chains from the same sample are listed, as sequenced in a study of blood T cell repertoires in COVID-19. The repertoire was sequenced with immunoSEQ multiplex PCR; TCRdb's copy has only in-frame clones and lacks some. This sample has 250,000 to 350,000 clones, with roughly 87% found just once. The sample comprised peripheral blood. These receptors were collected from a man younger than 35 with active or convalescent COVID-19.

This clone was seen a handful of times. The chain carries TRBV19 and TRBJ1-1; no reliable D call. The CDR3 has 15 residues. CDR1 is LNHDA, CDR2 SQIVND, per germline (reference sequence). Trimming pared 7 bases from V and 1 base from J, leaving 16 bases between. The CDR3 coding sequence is TGTGCCAGTACCCCGACGGGGTGGAGGAACACTGAAGCTTTCTTT. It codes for CASTPTGWRNTEAFF.

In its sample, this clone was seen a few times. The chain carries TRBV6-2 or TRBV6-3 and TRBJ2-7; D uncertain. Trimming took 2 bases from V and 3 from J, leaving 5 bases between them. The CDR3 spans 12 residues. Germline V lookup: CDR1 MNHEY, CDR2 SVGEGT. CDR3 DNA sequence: TGTGCCAGCAGTTACGGCAACTACGAGCAGTACTTC. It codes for CASSYGNYEQYF.

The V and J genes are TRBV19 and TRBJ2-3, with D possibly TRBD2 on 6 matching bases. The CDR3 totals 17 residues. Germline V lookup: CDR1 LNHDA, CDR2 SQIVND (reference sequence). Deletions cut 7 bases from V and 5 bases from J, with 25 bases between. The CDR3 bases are TGTGCCAGTAACGTCCTGGGGCGGGGTTTGGGAAAAGATACGCAGTATTTT. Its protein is CASNVLGRGLGKDTQYF.

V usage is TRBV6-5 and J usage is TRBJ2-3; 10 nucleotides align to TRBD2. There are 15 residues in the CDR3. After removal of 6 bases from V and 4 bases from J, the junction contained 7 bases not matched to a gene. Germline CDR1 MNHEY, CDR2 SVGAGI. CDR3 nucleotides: TGTGCCAGCAGATCGAGCGGGGGGGTATCAGATACGCAGTATTTT. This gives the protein CASRSSGGVSDTQYF.

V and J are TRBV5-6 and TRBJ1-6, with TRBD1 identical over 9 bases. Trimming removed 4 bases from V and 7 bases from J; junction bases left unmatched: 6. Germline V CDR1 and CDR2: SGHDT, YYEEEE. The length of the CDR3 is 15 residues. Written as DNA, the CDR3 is TGTGCCAGCAGCGTTGGGGGACAGGGAAATTCACCCCTCCACTTT. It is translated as CASSVGGQGNSPLHF.

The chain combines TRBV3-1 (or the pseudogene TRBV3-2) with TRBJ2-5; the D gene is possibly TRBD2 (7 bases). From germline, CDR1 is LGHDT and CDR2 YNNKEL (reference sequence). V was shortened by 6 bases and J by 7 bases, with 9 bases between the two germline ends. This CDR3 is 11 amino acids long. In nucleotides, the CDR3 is TGTGCCAGCAGGGGAGGGGGGACCCAGTACTTC. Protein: CASRGGGTQYF.

CDR3 coding DNA: TGTGCCAGCAGCTTGGGGACAGCCACAGATACGCAGTATTTT. As protein: CASSLGTATDTQYF. This chain uses TRBV11-3 with TRBJ2-3; 7 bases are a match to TRBD1. With V trimmed by 3 bases and J by 2 bases, 2 bases remained unmatched. This CDR3 region has 14 residues. Germline values: CDR1 SGHNT, CDR2 YENEEA.

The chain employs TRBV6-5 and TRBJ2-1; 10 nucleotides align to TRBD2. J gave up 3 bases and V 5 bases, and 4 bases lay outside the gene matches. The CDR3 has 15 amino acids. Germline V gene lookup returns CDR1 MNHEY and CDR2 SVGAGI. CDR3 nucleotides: TGTGCCAGCAGTACAGGGACTAGCGACTACAATGAGCAGTTCTTC. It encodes CASSTGTSDYNEQFF.

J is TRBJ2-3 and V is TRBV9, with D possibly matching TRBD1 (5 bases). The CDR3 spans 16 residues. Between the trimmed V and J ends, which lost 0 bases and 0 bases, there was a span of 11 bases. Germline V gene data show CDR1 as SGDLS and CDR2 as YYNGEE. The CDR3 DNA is TGTGCCAGCAGCGTAGCAGGGTTTGATAGCACAGATACGCAGTATTTT. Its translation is CASSVAGFDSTDTQYF.

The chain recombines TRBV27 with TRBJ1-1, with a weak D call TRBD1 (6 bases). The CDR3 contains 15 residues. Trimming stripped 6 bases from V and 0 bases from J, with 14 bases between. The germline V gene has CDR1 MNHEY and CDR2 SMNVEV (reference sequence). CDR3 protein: CASSRRGTLNTEAFF. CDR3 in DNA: TGTGCCAGCAGCCGTAGGGGGACCTTGAACACTGAAGCTTTCTTT.

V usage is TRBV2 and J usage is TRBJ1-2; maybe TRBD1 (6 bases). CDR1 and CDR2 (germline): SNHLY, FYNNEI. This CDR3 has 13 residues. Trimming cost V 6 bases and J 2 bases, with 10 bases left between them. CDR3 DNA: TGTGCCAGCAGGATCACAGGGAACTATGGCTACACCTTC. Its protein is CASRITGNYGYTF. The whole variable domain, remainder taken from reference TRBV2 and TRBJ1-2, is EPEVTQTPSHQVTQMGQEVILRCVPISNHLYFYWYRQILGQKVEFLVSFYNNEISEKSEIFDDQFSVERPDGSNFTLKIRSTKLEDSAMYFCASRITGNYGYTFGSGTRLTVV.

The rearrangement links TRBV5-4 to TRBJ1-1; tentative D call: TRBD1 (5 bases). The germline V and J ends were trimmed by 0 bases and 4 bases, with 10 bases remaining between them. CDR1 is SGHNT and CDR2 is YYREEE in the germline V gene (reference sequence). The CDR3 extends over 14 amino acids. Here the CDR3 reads CASSLAGGGTEAFF. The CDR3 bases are TGTGCCAGCAGCTTGGCCGGGGGTGGCACTGAAGCTTTCTTT. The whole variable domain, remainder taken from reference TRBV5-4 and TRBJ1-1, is ETGVTQSPTHLIKTRGQQVTLRCSSQSGHNTVSWYQQALGQGPQFIFQYYREEENGRGNFPPRFSGLQFPNYSSELNVNALELDDSALYLCASSLAGGGTEAFFGQGTRLTVV.

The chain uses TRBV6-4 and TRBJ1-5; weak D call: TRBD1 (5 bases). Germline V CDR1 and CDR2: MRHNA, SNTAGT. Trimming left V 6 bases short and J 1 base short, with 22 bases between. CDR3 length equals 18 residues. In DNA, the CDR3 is TGTGCCAGCAGGGGGCCCTTACACCGAACAACAAGCAATCAGCCCCAGCATTTT. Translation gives CASRGPLHRTTSNQPQHF.

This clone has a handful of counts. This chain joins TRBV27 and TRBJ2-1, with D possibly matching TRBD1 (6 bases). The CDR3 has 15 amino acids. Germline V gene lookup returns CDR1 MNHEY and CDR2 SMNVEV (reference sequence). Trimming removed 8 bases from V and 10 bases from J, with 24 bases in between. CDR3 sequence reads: CASGIQWGQSLEQFF. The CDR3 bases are TGTGCCAGCGGCATACAGTGGGGGCAGTCGTTGGAGCAGTTCTTC.

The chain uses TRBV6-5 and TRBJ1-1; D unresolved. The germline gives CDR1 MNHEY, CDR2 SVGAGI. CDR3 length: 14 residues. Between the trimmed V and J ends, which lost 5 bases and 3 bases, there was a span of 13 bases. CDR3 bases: TGTGCCAGCAGTCGTCTTTCTCCGGACACTGAAGCTTTCTTT. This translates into CASSRLSPDTEAFF.

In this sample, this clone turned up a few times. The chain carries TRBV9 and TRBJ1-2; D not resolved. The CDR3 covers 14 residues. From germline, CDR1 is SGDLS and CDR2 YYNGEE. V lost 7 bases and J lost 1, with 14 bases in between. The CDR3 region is CASSPHDFNYGYTF. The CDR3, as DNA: TGTGCCAGCTCTCCCCATGACTTTAACTATGGCTACACCTTC.

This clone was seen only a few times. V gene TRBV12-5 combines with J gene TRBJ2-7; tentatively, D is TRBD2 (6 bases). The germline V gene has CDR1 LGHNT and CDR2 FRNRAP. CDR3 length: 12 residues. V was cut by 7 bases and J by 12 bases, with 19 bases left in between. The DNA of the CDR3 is TGTGCTAGTGCCCTGACGGGAGTTAGAGGGTACTTC. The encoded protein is CASALTGVRGYF.

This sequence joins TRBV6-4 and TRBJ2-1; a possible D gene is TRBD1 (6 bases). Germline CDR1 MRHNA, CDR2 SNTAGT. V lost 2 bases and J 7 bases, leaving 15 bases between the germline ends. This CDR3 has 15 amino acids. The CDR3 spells CASSDRAGEGNEQFF. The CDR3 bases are TGTGCCAGCAGTGACCGGGCAGGGGAAGGGAATGAGCAGTTCTTC.

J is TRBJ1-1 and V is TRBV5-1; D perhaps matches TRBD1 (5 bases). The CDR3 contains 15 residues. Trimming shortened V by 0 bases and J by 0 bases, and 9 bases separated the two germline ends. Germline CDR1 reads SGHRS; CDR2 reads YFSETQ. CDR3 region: CASSLGGTVNTEAFF. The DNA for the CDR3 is TGCGCCAGCAGCTTGGGGGGCACAGTGAACACTGAAGCTTTCTTT.

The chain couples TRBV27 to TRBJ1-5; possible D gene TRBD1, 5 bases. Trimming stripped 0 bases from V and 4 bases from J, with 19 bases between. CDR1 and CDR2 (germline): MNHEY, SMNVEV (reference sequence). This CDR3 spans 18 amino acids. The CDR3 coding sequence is TGTGCCAGCAGTTTATCGCGCTGGGGAACGGGGGGAAATCAGCCCCAGCATTTT. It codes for CASSLSRWGTGGNQPQHF.

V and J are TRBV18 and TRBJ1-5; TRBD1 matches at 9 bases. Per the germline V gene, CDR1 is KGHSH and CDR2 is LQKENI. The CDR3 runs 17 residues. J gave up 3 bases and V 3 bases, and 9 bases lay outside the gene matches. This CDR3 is CASSPNHGTGSNQPQHF. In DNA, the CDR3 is TGTGCCAGCTCACCTAACCACGGGACAGGGTCCAATCAGCCCCAGCATTTT.